These 8 T cell receptor beta chains came from one sample sequenced in a study of OX40 agonist ivuxolimab in advanced cancers. Repertoires were generated with immunoSEQ multiplex PCR, while TCRdb's copy carries only in-frame clones and drops some. The sample contains approximately 67,000 clones, 70% to 90% of which appear only once. The material sequenced was CD4+ or CD8+ T cells sorted from blood, taken in a trial of the OX40 agonist ivuxolimab. These receptors all come from an adult with an advanced solid tumor such as melanoma, head and neck, liver or kidney cancer.

In this sample, this clone turned up a few times. The rearrangement uses TRBV6-5 and TRBJ2-2; D remains ambiguous. The CDR3 contains 15 residues. From germline, CDR1 is MNHEY and CDR2 SVGAGI. V lost 6 bases and J lost 0, with 11 bases in between. The CDR3 here is CASRTGRTNTGELFF. The DNA for the CDR3 is TGTGCCAGCAGGACCGGGCGGACGAACACCGGGGAGCTGTTTTTT.

The V call is TRBV5-1, the J call TRBJ1-1; the D gene is possibly TRBD1 (6 bases). The length of the CDR3 is 15 residues. CDR1 is SGHRS, CDR2 YFSETQ, per germline. V lost 3 bases to trimming and J lost 1 base, with 13 bases between them. The CDR3 here is CASSSNRETNTEAFF. The CDR3 DNA sequence: TGCGCCAGCAGCTCCAACAGGGAAACGAACACTGAAGCTTTCTTT.

The chain combines TRBV5-8 with TRBJ2-3; D is possibly TRBD1 (5 bases). This CDR3 is built from 16 residues. V lost 4 bases, J lost 5 bases, and 20 bases lay in between. The germline V gene encodes CDR1 SGHTS and CDR2 YDEGEE. This chain's CDR3 is CASSLGAKGRGDTQYF. The CDR3 DNA reads TGTGCCAGCAGCCTAGGGGCTAAGGGAAGAGGAGATACGCAGTATTTT.

A single count supports this clone. The chain couples TRBV6-5 to TRBJ2-3; 8 nucleotides line up with TRBD1. Unmatched junction bases numbered 5, after V lost 6 bases and J lost 0 bases. The CDR3 runs 15 residues. Germline CDR1 and CDR2: MNHEY and SVGAGI. Here the CDR3 DNA reads TGTGCCAGCAGGTTGGACAGGGCAAGCACAGATACGCAGTATTTT. Amino acids: CASRLDRASTDTQYF.

The V call is TRBV7-2, the J call TRBJ2-2; D tentatively fits TRBD1 or TRBD2 (5 bases each). V shed 2 bases and J shed 7 bases, with 14 bases lying between them. The CDR3 is 15 residues long. Germline V gene lookup returns CDR1 SGHTA and CDR2 FQGNSA. The CDR3 is CASSLSPGPGGELFF. CDR3 sequence (DNA): TGTGCCAGCAGCTTATCGCCGGGGCCGGGCGGGGAGCTGTTTTTT. Together with reference TRBV7-2 and TRBJ2-2, the CDR3 gives the full variable domain: GAGVSQSPSNKVTEKGKDVELRCDPISGHTALYWYRQSLGQGLEFLIYFQGNSAPDKSGLPSDRFSAERTGGSVSTLTIQRTQQEDSAVYLCASSLSPGPGGELFFGEGSRLTVL.

This clone turned up a few times. The chain joins TRBV2 to TRBJ2-7, with D perhaps TRBD2 (6 bases). The V gene lost 1 base and the J gene lost 6 bases, with 10 bases spanning the gap. There are 13 residues in the CDR3. Germline V CDR1 and CDR2: SNHLY, FYNNEI. CDR3 amino acids: CASSEVGGGEQYV. The CDR3 DNA reads as TGTGCCAGCAGTGAAGTCGGGGGAGGCGAGCAGTACGTC.

The J gene is TRBJ2-7, the V gene TRBV5-4, with D tentatively TRBD1 or TRBD2 (5 bases each). Germline CDR1 is SGHNT and CDR2 is YYREEE (reference sequence). The V gene lost 0 bases and the J gene lost 2 bases, with 12 bases spanning the gap. The CDR3 is 15 amino acids. This CDR3 is CASSLEVRGTYEQYF. The CDR3 coding sequence is TGTGCCAGCAGCTTGGAGGTACGGGGCACCTACGAGCAGTACTTC.

The chain recombines TRBV2 with TRBJ2-2; 8 bases agree with TRBD2. The CDR3 spans 17 residues. The V segment lost 5 bases and the J segment 1 base; nucleotides outside the gene matches: 9. The germline gives CDR1 SNHLY, CDR2 FYNNEI. The CDR3 sequence is CASSFSGGPQNTGELFF. CDR3 DNA sequence: TGTGCCAGCAGTTTTTCGGGGGGGCCCCAGAACACCGGGGAGCTGTTTTTT.